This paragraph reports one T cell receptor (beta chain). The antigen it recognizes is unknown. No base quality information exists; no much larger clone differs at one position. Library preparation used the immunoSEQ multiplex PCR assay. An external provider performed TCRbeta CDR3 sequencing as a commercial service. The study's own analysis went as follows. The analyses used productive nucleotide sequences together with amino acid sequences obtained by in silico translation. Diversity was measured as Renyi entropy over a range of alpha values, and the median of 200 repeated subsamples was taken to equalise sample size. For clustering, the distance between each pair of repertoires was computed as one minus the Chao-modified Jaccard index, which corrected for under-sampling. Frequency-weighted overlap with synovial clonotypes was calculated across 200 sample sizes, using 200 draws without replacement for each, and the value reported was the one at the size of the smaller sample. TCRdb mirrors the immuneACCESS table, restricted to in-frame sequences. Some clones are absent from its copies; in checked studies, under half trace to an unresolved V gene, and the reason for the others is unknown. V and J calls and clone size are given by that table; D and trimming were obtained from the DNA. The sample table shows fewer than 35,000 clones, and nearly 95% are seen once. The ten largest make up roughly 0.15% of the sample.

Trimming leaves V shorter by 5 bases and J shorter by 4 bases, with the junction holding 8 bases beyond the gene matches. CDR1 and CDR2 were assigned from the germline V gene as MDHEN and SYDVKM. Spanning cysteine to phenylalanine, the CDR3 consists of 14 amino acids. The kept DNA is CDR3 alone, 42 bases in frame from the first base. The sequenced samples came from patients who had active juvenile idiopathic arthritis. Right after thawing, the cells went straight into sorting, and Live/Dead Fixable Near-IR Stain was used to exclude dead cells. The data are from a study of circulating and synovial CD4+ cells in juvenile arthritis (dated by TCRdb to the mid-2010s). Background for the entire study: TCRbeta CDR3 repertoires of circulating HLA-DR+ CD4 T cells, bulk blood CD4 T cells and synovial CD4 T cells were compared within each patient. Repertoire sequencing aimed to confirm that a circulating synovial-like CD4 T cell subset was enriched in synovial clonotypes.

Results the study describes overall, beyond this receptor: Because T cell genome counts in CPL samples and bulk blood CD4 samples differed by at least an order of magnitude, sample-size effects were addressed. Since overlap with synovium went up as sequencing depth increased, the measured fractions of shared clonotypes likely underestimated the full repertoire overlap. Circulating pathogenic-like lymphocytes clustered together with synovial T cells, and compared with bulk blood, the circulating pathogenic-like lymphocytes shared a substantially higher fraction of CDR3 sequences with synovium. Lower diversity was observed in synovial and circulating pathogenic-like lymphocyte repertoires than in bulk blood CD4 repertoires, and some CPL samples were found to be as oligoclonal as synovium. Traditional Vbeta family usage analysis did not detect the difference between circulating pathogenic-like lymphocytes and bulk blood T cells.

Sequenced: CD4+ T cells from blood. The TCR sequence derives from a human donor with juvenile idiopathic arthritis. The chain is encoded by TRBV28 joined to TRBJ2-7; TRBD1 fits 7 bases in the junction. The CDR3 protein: CASSTTGSGYEQYF. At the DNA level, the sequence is TGTGCCAGCAGTACGACAGGGTCGGGATACGAGCAGTACTTC.